The clone carrying this T cell receptor beta chain was seen a handful of times. Its antigen is not known. The sample is drawn from a study of CD8+ T cells in alopecia areata. Trimming stripped 5 bases from V and 11 bases from J, with 16 bases between. Germline loops: CDR1 SGHVS, CDR2 FQNEAQ. CDR3 size: 12 residues. Sample treatment: oral pan-JAK inhibitor, 5-10 mg twice daily. RNA was extracted and reverse transcribed into cDNA as the sequencing template. The repertoire was sequenced with immunoSEQ multiplex PCR; TCRdb's copy has only in-frame clones and lacks some. The sample shows 150,000 to 250,000 clones, 55% to 75% of them seen only once. Study-level results: Numerous clones, expanded in lesions, remained in scalp and blood during tofacitinib. With patients, TCR sharing proved less clear than in mice, a difference possibly related to HLA. Scalp clonality dropped significantly under tofacitinib, as did expanded CD8+ top-100 clones.

The receptor was isolated from a human donor with alopecia areata. The chain recombines TRBV7-8 with TRBJ2-7; D remains unclear. The specimen was CD4+ T cells sorted from blood, collected at week 24, from a patient treated with tofacitinib. DNA of the CDR3: TGTGCCAGCAGCCAAGGCTTCCATGAGAAGTACTTC. This codes for CASSQGFHEKYF.